This T cell receptor (beta chain) was retrieved from a study of graft-versus-host responses after intestinal transplantation. General study points: Early post-transplant falls in HvG clones accompanied the peak levels of circulating GvH clones.

The ends lost 6 bases at V and 3 bases at J; junction bases unmatched: 17. In germline, CDR1 is SQVTM, CDR2 ANQGSEA. This CDR3 has 17 residues. Comments on this clone: The antigen is unknown.

This table comes from immunoSEQ multiplex PCR, and its TCRdb copy is limited to in-frame clones, with some not included. The sample shows fewer than 85,000 clones, 84% of them seen only once. The rearrangement joins TRBV29-1 to TRBJ2-5, with 9 bases aligning to TRBD1. Here the sequenced sample was unstimulated CD4+ T cells sorted from spleen or lymph node cells, taken before transplant. This sequence was found in a human donor who was the organ donor for an intestinal transplant. CDR3 sequence reads: CSVAGTGSLWTKETQYF. In DNA, the CDR3 is TGCAGCGTGGCCGGGACAGGGTCCCTCTGGACGAAAGAGACCCAGTACTTC.